The source of this TCR beta chain is a study of blood T cells in healthy people across ages. About the research overall: Per two T cells, about one barcoded beta molecule was captured through template switching.

A second PCR of roughly 7 to 11 cycles used a sample-barcoded 5' primer and a J-beta primer mix. From the 5' RACE reads, TCRdb called clonotypes with MiXCR, one entry per CDR3 protein. The table has roughly 500,000 distinct CDR3 sequences, 25% to 30% seen once; the top ten hold less than 20%. There are a few counts of this clonotype. Its antigen is not known. The CDR3 consists of 16 residues. Per germline, CDR1 KGHSH and CDR2 LQKENI. With 0 bases removed from V and 0 bases from J, the gap between germline ends came to 11 bases. Points from the study as a whole: The unsorted PBMCs prevented any conclusive comparison of naive versus antigen-experienced cells.

V gene TRBV18 combines with J gene TRBJ1-1; tentative D call: TRBD1 (5 bases). The receptor was derived from a woman in her 70s in good health. The sequenced sample was blood. The CDR3, as DNA: TGTGCCAGCTCACCACCCGGGGCCTCCATGAACACTGAAGCTTTCTTT. It specifies CASSPPGASMNTEAFF.